What follows are 18 T cell receptor beta chains derived from one specimen sequenced in a study of human T cells and chemical hapten exposure (dated by TCRdb to the early 2020s). In the paper's terms, the time point label means: pre-sensitization, week 0. The sample's treatment or condition label, in plain terms: therapeutic diphenylcyclopropenone sensitization with weekly scalp DPC. The library was prepared using RACE. The instrument given in TCRdb is NextSeq 500. TCRdb handled the public reads itself, with Q25 trimming in fastp and clone calling in MiXCR, and kept productive beta chains. Records with the same CDR3 protein are collapsed into one entry carrying the most frequent genes and DNA. This sample holds around 250,000 distinct CDR3 sequences; roughly 8.9% were observed only once. The ten largest clones represent around 2.5% of the sample. Sequenced here: whole blood, sampled in connection with sensitization to the hapten diphenylcyclopropenone (DPC). Every receptor here comes from a woman aged 35 to 49 with alopecia areata. Some clones in this sample may be carry-over from other donors' samples.

The chain recombines TRBV20-1 with TRBJ2-5, with TRBD2 identical over 7 bases. Trimming cost V 4 bases and J 1 base; bases outside gene matches: 9. Germline assignment: CDR1 DFQATT and CDR2 SNEGSKA (reference sequence). This CDR3 has 15 amino acids. The CDR3 reads CSATPRERVQETQYF. The CDR3 DNA reads as TGCAGTGCTACCCCGCGGGAGAGGGTCCAAGAGACCCAGTACTTC.

In nucleotides, the CDR3 is TGTGCCAGCAAGAGGGCCGCAACCCGAATGAACACTGAAGCTTTCTTT. Its translation: CASKRAATRMNTEAFF. This chain connects TRBV27 to TRBJ1-1, with no clear D. This CDR3 is built from 16 residues. Germline CDR1 reads MNHEY; CDR2 reads SMNVEV (reference sequence). V was clipped by 7 bases and J by 0 bases, with 18 bases between them.

Only a few counts were recorded for this clonotype. The chain combines TRBV7-9 with TRBJ2-7; maybe TRBD2 (5 bases). The CDR3 is 13 residues long. From germline, CDR1 is SEHNR and CDR2 FQNEAQ (reference sequence). The ends were cut back, 6 bases at V and 5 bases at J, with 14 bases in the middle. The CDR3: CASSPTAGDEQYF. CDR3 bases: TGTGCCAGCAGTCCTACGGCCGGGGACGAGCAGTACTTC.

CDR3 nucleotide sequence: TGCGCCAGCAGATCGGAGGCAACTAATGAAAAACTGTTTTTT. This gives the protein CASRSEATNEKLFF. The chain links TRBV5-1 to TRBJ1-4, with D hard to call. The CDR3 spans 14 residues. V lost 5 bases and J lost 0, with 8 bases in between. Germline CDR1 SGHRS, CDR2 YFSETQ.

This clonotype was seen ten or more times. V is TRBV16 and J is TRBJ1-4; 7 bases align to TRBD1. The germline V gene has CDR1 KGHSY and CDR2 FQNENV. The CDR3 is 16 amino acids. The V and J ends lost 3 bases and 4 bases, in that order; junction bases with no gene match: 8. In DNA, the CDR3 is TGTGCCAGCAGCCACCCGAGGGGACAGTATAATGAAAAACTGTTTTTT. This sequence encodes CASSHPRGQYNEKLFF.

This clonotype occurred a few times. The chain employs TRBV6-5 and TRBJ2-5, with 8 bases matching TRBD1. Germline V gene sequence: CDR1 MNHEY, CDR2 SVGAGI. Trimming at V came to 0 bases and at J to 5 bases, leaving 8 bases not matched to a gene. The CDR3 is 16 residues long. In DNA, the CDR3 is TGTGCCAGCAGTTACTCTCCCGGAACAGGGGGGGAGACCCAGTACTTC. It yields the protein CASSYSPGTGGETQYF.

This clonotype has a handful of counts. This chain joins TRBV5-6 and TRBJ2-3, with 7 bases identical to TRBD1. The germline V gene has CDR1 SGHDT and CDR2 YYEEEE. The trim removed 1 base at V and 1 base at J, leaving 6 bases unmatched. The CDR3 runs to 16 residues. The CDR3 here is CASSLLGDSGTDTQYF. CDR3 DNA sequence: TGTGCCAGCAGCTTGTTGGGGGACAGCGGCACAGATACGCAGTATTTT.

The rearrangement links TRBV7-9 to TRBJ2-4; TRBD1 matches 8 bases. Losses at the gene ends were 7 bases for V and 15 bases for J; bases not matched to a gene: 11. The CDR3 spans 12 residues. The germline V gene encodes CDR1 SEHNR and CDR2 FQNEAQ (reference sequence). CDR3 DNA: TGTGCCAGCACGAGGACAGGGCACAGAGCGTACTTC. The encoded protein is CASTRTGHRAYF.

The chain recombines TRBV20-1 with TRBJ2-1; the match to TRBD2 covers 8 bases. The CDR3 covers 15 residues. After removal of 3 bases from V and 1 base from J, the junction contained 5 bases not matched to a gene. Germline V gene data show CDR1 as DFQATT and CDR2 as SNEGSKA (reference sequence). The CDR3 loop reads CSARASGPSYNEQFF. The CDR3 DNA reads as TGCAGTGCTAGGGCTAGCGGGCCTTCCTACAATGAGCAGTTCTTC.

This chain links TRBV12-3 or TRBV12-4 with TRBJ2-1, with unresolved D. CDR3 length equals 14 residues. Trimming removed 7 bases from V and 8 bases from J, with 18 bases in between. The CDR3 reads CASIAGPHGHEQFF. DNA for the CDR3: TGTGCCAGCATCGCCGGACCACACGGGCATGAGCAGTTCTTC.

V and J are TRBV7-9 and TRBJ1-4, with D tentatively TRBD1 (5 bases). V lost 5 bases and J 7 bases, leaving 14 bases between the germline ends. The germline CDR1 and CDR2 sequences are SEHNR and FQNEAQ (reference sequence). The CDR3 extends over 14 amino acids. The CDR3 DNA sequence: TGTGCCAGCAGCCCGGGACGGGCGGGTGAAAAACTGTTTTTT. Translated: CASSPGRAGEKLFF.

CDR3 nucleotides: TGCGCCAGCAGCTTGCGGGCCGCGTCGAATGAGCAGTTCTTC. It specifies CASSLRAASNEQFF. The rearrangement links TRBV5-1 to TRBJ2-1; no clear D gene. Per germline, CDR1 SGHRS and CDR2 YFSETQ. The V and J ends lost 1 base and 7 bases respectively, with 12 bases between them. This CDR3 spans 14 amino acids.

The genes are TRBV10-3 and TRBJ1-6; 11 bases line up with TRBD1. With 9 bases clipped from V and 8 bases from J, the junction kept 3 bases outside the gene matches. Germline CDR1 is ENHRY and CDR2 is SYGVKD. This CDR3 has 13 residues. The CDR3 DNA sequence: TGTGCCATTGGACAGGGGGCTGATTCACCCCTCCACTTT. Translating it yields CAIGQGADSPLHF.

The table lists this clonotype with a few counts. The chain carries TRBV25-1 and TRBJ2-5; D not certain. Germline V gene data show CDR1 as MGHDK and CDR2 as SYGVNS. The CDR3 spans 15 residues. Trimming took 2 bases from V and 1 from J, leaving 11 bases between them. Written as DNA, the CDR3 is TGTGCCAGCAGTGAAAGTCAGGTACTCCAAGAGACCCAGTACTTC. Translated: CASSESQVLQETQYF.

This clonotype came up a few times. This rearrangement joins TRBV7-9 to TRBJ1-2; 10 positions match TRBD1. The V gene's germline CDR1 is SEHNR and CDR2 FQNEAQ (reference sequence). The V segment lost 5 bases and the J segment 8 bases; nucleotides outside the gene matches: 8. The CDR3 has 14 amino acids. CDR3 residues: CASSHWDRGDGYTF. CDR3 sequence (DNA): TGTGCCAGCAGCCACTGGGACAGGGGAGACGGCTACACCTTC.

This rearrangement joins TRBV20-1 to TRBJ1-2; D gene unclear. Germline loops: CDR1 DFQATT, CDR2 SNEGSKA (reference sequence). The CDR3 is made up of 12 amino acids. The ends were cut back, 2 bases at V and 4 bases at J, with 8 bases in the middle. The DNA for the CDR3 is TGCAGTGCTAGAAGGGTCCCCTATGGCTACACCTTC. Encoded protein: CSARRVPYGYTF.

The table lists this clonotype with many counts. V is TRBV2 and J is TRBJ2-5, with TRBD1 matching over 12 bases. This CDR3 has 15 residues. Losses at the gene ends were 5 bases for V and 5 bases for J; bases not matched to a gene: 6. Germline CDR1 reads SNHLY; CDR2 reads FYNNEI. CDR3 amino acids: CASSPGTGGLETQYF. The CDR3 region has the DNA TGTGCCAGCAGTCCCGGGACAGGGGGCCTGGAGACCCAGTACTTC. Complete variable domain (other parts from reference TRBV2 and TRBJ2-5): EPEVTQTPSHQVTQMGQEVILRCVPISNHLYFYWYRQILGQKVEFLVSFYNNEISEKSEIFDDQFSVERPDGSNFTLKIRSTKLEDSAMYFCASSPGTGGLETQYFGPGTRLLVL.

The rearrangement uses TRBV20-1 and TRBJ1-1; no clear D. The CDR3 runs to 12 residues. The V end was cut by 1 base, the J end by 0 bases, with 3 bases between. Germline CDR1 and CDR2: DFQATT and SNEGSKA (reference sequence). The CDR3 nucleotides are TGCAGTGCTAGAGCGATGAACACTGAAGCTTTCTTT. Translated: CSARAMNTEAFF.